These 14 T cell receptor beta chains share one sample of origin, sequenced in a study of blood T cell repertoires in COVID-19. The repertoire was sequenced with immunoSEQ multiplex PCR; TCRdb's copy has only in-frame clones and lacks some. The sample consists of more than 350,000 clones, more than 70% of them appearing once. The specimen sequenced was peripheral blood. The receptors derive from a woman aged 25 to 39 with COVID-19, enrolled during active disease.

The V and J genes are TRBV29-1 and TRBJ2-2; D unresolved. The V gene's germline CDR1 is SQVTM and CDR2 ANQGSEA. V lost 7 bases, J lost 3 bases, and 9 bases lay in between. CDR3 size: 12 residues. The CDR3 is CSARRDTGELFF. The CDR3, as DNA: TGCAGCGCCCGCCGGGACACCGGGGAGCTGTTTTTT.

The gene calls are TRBV9 and TRBJ2-5; 10 bases agree with TRBD1. The germline V gene encodes CDR1 SGDLS and CDR2 YYNGEE. With V trimmed by 4 bases and J by 4 bases, 7 bases remained unmatched. The CDR3 runs to 15 residues. CDR3: CASSSGTGVRETQYF. CDR3 sequence (DNA): TGTGCCAGCAGCTCCGGGACAGGGGTTAGAGAGACCCAGTACTTC. The full variable domain, with the rest looked up from reference TRBV9 and TRBJ2-5, is DSGVTQTPKHLITATGQRVTLRCSPRSGDLSVYWYQQSLDQGLQFLIQYYNGEERAKGNILERFSAQQFPDLHSELNLSSLELGDSALYFCASSSGTGVRETQYFGPGTRLLVL.

The sample holds one count of this clone. The chain couples TRBV10-3 to TRBJ2-5; D not resolved. Trimming pared 0 bases from V and 5 bases from J, leaving 7 bases between. The CDR3 contains 13 residues. Germline CDR1 is ENHRY and CDR2 is SYGVKD. CDR3 sequence: CAISESNAETQYF. The CDR3 DNA reads as TGTGCCATCAGTGAGTCGAATGCGGAGACCCAGTACTTC.

This chain connects TRBV9 to TRBJ1-6, with a possible D match to TRBD1 (6 bases). Trimming left V 6 bases short and J 10 bases short, with 17 bases between. The length of the CDR3 is 14 residues. Germline loops: CDR1 SGDLS, CDR2 YYNGEE. The CDR3 DNA sequence: TGTGCCAGCACCCCCGGACAGAGGGGCTCACCCCTCCACTTT. This encodes CASTPGQRGSPLHF.

This CDR3 reads CAIRHQPGQGASGELFF. The CDR3 coding sequence is TGTGCCATCAGACACCAGCCGGGACAGGGGGCTTCCGGGGAGCTGTTTTTT. V is TRBV10-3 and J is TRBJ2-2, with 12 bases aligning to TRBD1. The CDR3 has 17 amino acids. V gave up 6 bases and J gave up 6 bases; unmatched junction bases: 11. From germline, CDR1 is ENHRY and CDR2 SYGVKD.

The V gene is TRBV7-9, the J gene TRBJ2-3; TRBD1 aligns across 9 bases. V trimming: 8 bases; J trimming: 2 bases; junction bases outside the gene matches: 5. This CDR3 contains 14 residues. Germline-derived CDR1 and CDR2 are SEHNR and FQNEAQ (reference sequence). Here the CDR3 DNA reads TGTGCCAGCCTCTGGGACAGGGACACAGATACGCAGTATTTT. Amino acid sequence: CASLWDRDTDTQYF.

The chain is built from TRBV29-1 and TRBJ1-1; 9 nucleotides align to TRBD1. The J segment lost 5 bases and the V segment lost 6 bases, leaving 10 bases of the junction unmatched. The CDR3 has 14 residues. Germline values: CDR1 SQVTM, CDR2 ANQGSEA. CDR3 DNA sequence: TGCAGCGTCTTCTCCCGGGACAGGGCTACTGAAGCTTTCTTT. This encodes CSVFSRDRATEAFF.

The chain links TRBV10-2 to TRBJ2-1, with 13 bases aligning to TRBD2. Germline V gene sequence: CDR1 WSHSY, CDR2 SAAADI. With 6 bases clipped from V and 7 bases from J, the junction kept 9 bases outside the gene matches. The CDR3 sequence is 16 residues long. The CDR3 reads CASRPRLAGGPNEQFF. CDR3 bases: TGCGCCAGCAGGCCCCGACTAGCGGGAGGTCCTAATGAGCAGTTCTTC.

This chain joins TRBV5-1 and TRBJ1-1; 7 bases are shared with TRBD1. The junction had 4 bases not matched to a gene; V was cut back by 4 bases and J by 1 base. Germline-derived CDR1 and CDR2 are SGHRS and YFSETQ. The CDR3 is 14 amino acids. The DNA for the CDR3 is TGCGCCAGCAGCATCGGGACAGCGAACACTGAAGCTTTCTTT. As protein: CASSIGTANTEAFF.

The rearrangement uses TRBV18 and TRBJ2-1; 9 bases line up with TRBD2. The CDR3 sequence is 12 residues long. Germline CDR1 reads KGHSH; CDR2 reads LQKENI. With V trimmed by 3 bases and J by 15 bases, 6 bases remained unmatched. CDR3 protein: CASSPASGVPFF. As DNA, the CDR3 is TGTGCCAGCTCACCTGCTAGCGGGGTGCCGTTCTTC.

The gene calls are TRBV3-1 (or the pseudogene TRBV3-2) and TRBJ2-2; the match to TRBD2 covers 8 bases. Germline values: CDR1 LGHDT, CDR2 YNNKEL (reference sequence). V shed 7 bases and J 7 bases; nucleotides not matched to a gene: 14. CDR3 length equals 16 residues. CDR3 nucleotide sequence: TGTGCCAGCACCGAAGACTTAAGCGGGAGTTTCGGGGAGCTGTTTTTT. Its protein product is CASTEDLSGSFGELFF.

This clone has at least ten counts. This chain uses TRBV6-4 with TRBJ2-2, with TRBD1 matching over 9 bases. J gave up 3 bases and V 4 bases, and 0 bases lay outside the gene matches. CDR1 is MRHNA and CDR2 is SNTAGT in the germline V gene. There are 14 residues in the CDR3. DNA of the CDR3: TGTGCCAGCAGTGGGGACAGGGACACCGGGGAGCTGTTTTTT. Protein product: CASSGDRDTGELFF.

This chain uses TRBV5-1 with TRBJ2-2; tentatively, D is TRBD1 (5 bases). The length of the CDR3 is 15 residues. From germline, CDR1 is SGHRS and CDR2 YFSETQ. Trimming took 0 bases from V and 1 from J, leaving 7 bases between them. CDR3 region: CASSLGTQNTGELFF. The CDR3 region has the DNA TGCGCCAGCAGCTTGGGGACACAGAACACCGGGGAGCTGTTTTTT.

The gene calls are TRBV6-5 and TRBJ2-5, with 8 positions matching TRBD1. Trimming at V came to 6 bases and at J to 9 bases, leaving 12 bases not matched to a gene. The germline CDR1 and CDR2 sequences are MNHEY and SVGAGI. CDR3 length equals 14 residues. This chain's CDR3 is CASRDPGTGLPQYF. For the CDR3, the DNA is TGTGCCAGCAGAGATCCGGGGACAGGATTGCCCCAGTACTTC.